What follows are 19 T cell receptor beta chains derived from one specimen sequenced in a study of CD8 T cells in ankylosing spondylitis. Each CDR3 protein gets one entry after TCRdb re-called the 5' RACE reads with MiXCR. In the table there are approximately 35,000 distinct CDR3 sequences, 14% of which are singletons. The sample consisted of blood. The receptors were gathered from a male donor with ankylosing spondylitis or in good health (not recorded which).

The J gene is TRBJ1-1, the V gene TRBV29-1; D ambiguous. CDR3 length equals 13 residues. The germline gives CDR1 SQVTM, CDR2 ANQGSEA. V was cut by 7 bases and J by 0 bases, with 12 bases left in between. The DNA of the CDR3 is TGCAGCGGCGAAAAGGGCATGAACACTGAAGCTTTCTTT. It translates to CSGEKGMNTEAFF.

The V gene is TRBV27, the J gene TRBJ1-6, with D perhaps TRBD1 (5 bases). The germline CDR1 and CDR2 sequences are MNHEY and SMNVEV (reference sequence). The CDR3 has 17 amino acids. Trimming took 0 bases from V and 4 from J, leaving 13 bases between them. The CDR3 DNA reads as TGTGCCAGCAGTTTATCGTTCAGAAGGGGTTATAATTCACCCCTCCACTTT. Its protein product is CASSLSFRRGYNSPLHF.

Written as DNA, the CDR3 is TGTGCCAGCAGCCCTCGGGACTACCCGAACACTGAAGCTTTCTTT. It specifies CASSPRDYPNTEAFF. The chain is built from TRBV9 and TRBJ1-1; D is possibly TRBD1 (5 bases). This CDR3 has 15 amino acids. Germline V gene sequence: CDR1 SGDLS, CDR2 YYNGEE. The V end lost 4 bases, the J end lost 1 base, and 14 bases lay between the germline ends.

This clonotype was seen only a few times. The chain is built from TRBV27 and TRBJ2-2; D is uncertain. Trimming took off 8 bases at V and 1 base at J, with 11 bases between the two ends. The CDR3 is made up of 14 amino acids. CDR1 MNHEY and CDR2 SMNVEV come from the germline V gene (reference sequence). The CDR3 DNA reads as TGTGCCAGCCAGTGGGTGGGGAACACCGGGGAGCTGTTTTTT. Protein sequence: CASQWVGNTGELFF.

The chain links TRBV3-1 to TRBJ1-4, with TRBD1 as a possible D gene (5 bases). The CDR3 is 14 residues long. Germline V gene lookup returns CDR1 LGHDT and CDR2 YNNKEL (reference sequence). The germline V and J ends were trimmed by 4 bases and 3 bases, with 9 bases remaining between them. The CDR3 here is CASSPGHSNEKLFF. CDR3 DNA: TGTGCCAGCAGCCCTGGACATTCTAATGAAAAACTGTTTTTT.

V gene TRBV10-3 combines with J gene TRBJ1-4; 10 bases fit TRBD1. V was pared by 10 bases and J by 11 bases, with 13 bases of the junction left unmatched. CDR3 size: 14 residues. Germline CDR1 ENHRY, CDR2 SYGVKD. DNA for the CDR3: TGTGCCAGCTCGCCCGGGACAGGGGTGAAGAAACTGTTTTTT. Translated: CASSPGTGVKKLFF.

The chain employs TRBV7-2 and TRBJ2-5; 8 bases fit TRBD2. The V gene end was trimmed by 5 bases and the J gene end by 5 bases; junction bases not matched to a gene: 10. The CDR3 totals 15 residues. Germline CDR1 is SGHTA and CDR2 is FQGNSA. CDR3 region: CASSEWRGAGETQYF. The CDR3 bases are TGTGCCAGCAGCGAGTGGCGGGGGGCTGGGGAGACCCAGTACTTC.

This chain uses TRBV2 with TRBJ1-1; D is undetermined. The CDR3 contains 12 residues. From germline, CDR1 is SNHLY and CDR2 FYNNEI. The V and J ends lost 7 bases and 1 base respectively, with 7 bases between them. For the CDR3, the DNA is TGTGCCAGCAAGGCGGGGAACACTGAAGCTTTCTTT. Its protein product is CASKAGNTEAFF.

This clonotype was detected a few times. The chain employs TRBV20-1 and TRBJ2-1; D possibly corresponds to TRBD1 (5 bases). Trimming removed 0 bases from V and 3 bases from J, with 12 bases in between. There are 15 residues in the CDR3. Germline lookup yields CDR1 DFQATT and CDR2 SNEGSKA (reference sequence). CDR3 loop: CSARDPAGHYNEQFF. The DNA for the CDR3 is TGCAGTGCTAGAGATCCGGCAGGGCACTACAATGAGCAGTTCTTC.

The chain links TRBV20-1 to TRBJ2-5; a possible D gene is TRBD2 (5 bases). The length of the CDR3 is 14 residues. V lost 1 base, J lost 4 bases, and 13 bases lay in between. Looked up from germline, CDR1 is DFQATT and CDR2 is SNEGSKA (reference sequence). The DNA of the CDR3 is TGCAGTGCTAGAGCTCTGCGGGCTCCAGAGACCCAGTACTTC. The encoded protein is CSARALRAPETQYF.

In its sample, this clonotype was seen a few times. The chain joins TRBV7-3 to TRBJ2-1; D is perhaps TRBD2 (5 bases). The CDR3 loop spans 12 amino acids. Trimming stripped 5 bases from V and 7 bases from J, with 9 bases between. From germline, CDR1 is SGHTA and CDR2 FQGTGA. CDR3 protein: CASSKLGNEQFF. CDR3 nucleotides: TGTGCCAGCAGCAAACTAGGGAATGAGCAGTTCTTC.

This clonotype came up a few times. The chain joins TRBV5-1 to TRBJ2-3, with 8 bases aligning to TRBD1. The CDR3 loop spans 15 amino acids. The germline V gene encodes CDR1 SGHRS and CDR2 YFSETQ. J gave up 5 bases and V 0 bases, and 5 bases lay outside the gene matches. The CDR3 bases are TGCGCCAGCAGCTTGGAGGCAGGGGGCGAAGATACGCAGTATTTT. Protein product: CASSLEAGGEDTQYF.

This clonotype was observed a few times. The chain links TRBV29-1 to TRBJ2-5, with D hard to call. The CDR3 sequence is 12 residues long. V was trimmed by 5 bases and J by 1 base, leaving 8 bases between them. Per the germline V gene, CDR1 is SQVTM and CDR2 is ANQGSEA. As DNA, the CDR3 is TGCAGCGTTCCAGAAGTCCAAGAGACCCAGTACTTC. Translated, it gives CSVPEVQETQYF.

This sequence joins TRBV5-1 and TRBJ2-5; D not resolved. This CDR3 is built from 11 residues. V was cut by 0 bases and J by 4 bases, with 1 base left in between. CDR1 is SGHRS, CDR2 YFSETQ, per germline. The CDR3 DNA is TGCGCCAGCAGCTTGGTAGAGACCCAGTACTTC. It codes for CASSLVETQYF.

This clonotype appeared a few times. This chain uses TRBV3-1 with TRBJ2-5; tentatively, D is TRBD1 or TRBD2 (5 bases each). CDR1 and CDR2 from the germline V gene are LGHDT and YNNKEL (reference sequence). CDR3 size: 13 residues. Trimming removed 5 bases at V and 8 bases at J, with 15 bases between. This chain's CDR3 is CASSRAGGDTQYF. DNA of the CDR3: TGTGCCAGCAGCAGGGCTGGGGGAGATACCCAGTACTTC.

This clonotype was picked up a small number of times. The chain links TRBV5-1 to TRBJ2-1; possibly TRBD1 or TRBD2 for D (5 bases each). Germline CDR1 SGHRS, CDR2 YFSETQ. V was cut by 0 bases and J by 4 bases, with 11 bases left in between. The CDR3 is made up of 15 amino acids. The CDR3 loop reads CASSLGGTLYNEQFF. The CDR3 DNA reads TGCGCCAGCAGCTTGGGAGGGACCTTATACAATGAGCAGTTCTTC.

The chain combines TRBV3-1 with TRBJ2-7, with 7 bases matching TRBD1. CDR1 LGHDT and CDR2 YNNKEL come from the germline V gene (reference sequence). V lost 3 bases to trimming and J lost 5 bases; unmatched junction nucleotides: 10. The CDR3 runs 15 residues. CDR3 sequence reads: CASSQRQGTFNEQYF. CDR3 sequence (DNA): TGTGCCAGCAGCCAGCGACAGGGCACCTTCAACGAGCAGTACTTC.

The rearrangement joins TRBV29-1 to TRBJ2-1, with 8 bases matching TRBD1. CDR1 is SQVTM and CDR2 is ANQGSEA in the germline V gene. The V and J ends lost 0 bases and 4 bases, in that order; junction bases with no gene match: 8. This CDR3 has 16 residues. CDR3 sequence (DNA): TGCAGCGTTGAAGATACAGGGGGGACCGTGTACAATGAGCAGTTCTTC. Residues: CSVEDTGGTVYNEQFF.

The chain recombines TRBV6-8 with TRBJ2-1; D is undetermined. The germline V and J ends were trimmed by 8 bases and 4 bases, with 6 bases remaining between them. CDR3 length: 11 residues. CDR1 is MNHGY, CDR2 SAAAGT, per germline. The CDR3: CASGAYNEQFF. CDR3 DNA: TGTGCCAGCGGAGCTTACAATGAGCAGTTCTTC.